This TCR beta chain derives from a study of T cells after yellow fever vaccination. Germline V gene sequence: CDR1 DFQATT, CDR2 SNEGSKA (reference sequence). This CDR3 has 12 residues. V gave up 2 bases and J gave up 3 bases, with 8 bases separating them. Points from the study as a whole: FACS-sorted repertoires could contain abundant clonotypes contaminating from the bulk population.

A single record per CDR3 protein comes from TCRdb applying MiXCR to the 5' RACE reads. The sample holds some 550,000 distinct CDR3 sequences; about a fifth are singletons and the top ten take 14%. About this clonotype itself: Its antigen is currently unknown.

V is TRBV20-1 and J is TRBJ2-7, with TRBD1 as a possible D gene (5 bases). The TCR comes from a man aged 30-40 years who received the YFV17D yellow fever vaccine. Sample: PBMCs, taken 15 days after the yellow fever booster vaccination. This CDR3 is CSARRTGYEQYF. CDR3 in DNA: TGCAGTGCTAGACGTACAGGCTACGAGCAGTACTTC.